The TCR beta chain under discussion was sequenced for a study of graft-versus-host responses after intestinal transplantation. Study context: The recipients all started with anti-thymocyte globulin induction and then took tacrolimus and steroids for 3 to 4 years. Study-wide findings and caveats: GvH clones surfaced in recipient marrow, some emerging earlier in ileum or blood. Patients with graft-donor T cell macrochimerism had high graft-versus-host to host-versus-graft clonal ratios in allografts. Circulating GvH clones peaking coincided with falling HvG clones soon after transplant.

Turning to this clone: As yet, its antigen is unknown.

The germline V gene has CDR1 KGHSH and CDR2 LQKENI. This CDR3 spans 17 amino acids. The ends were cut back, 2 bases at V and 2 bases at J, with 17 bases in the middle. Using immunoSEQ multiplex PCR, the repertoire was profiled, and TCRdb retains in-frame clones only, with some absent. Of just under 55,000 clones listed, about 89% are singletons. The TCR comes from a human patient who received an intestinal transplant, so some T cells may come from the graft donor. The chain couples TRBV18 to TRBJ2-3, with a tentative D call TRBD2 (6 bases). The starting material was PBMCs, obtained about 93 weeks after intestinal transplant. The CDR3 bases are TGTGCCAGCTCACCAAAGGATCGGCGGGGTTTCACAGATACGCAGTATTTT. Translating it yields CASSPKDRRGFTDTQYF. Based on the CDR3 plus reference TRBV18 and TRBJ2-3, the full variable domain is NAGVMQNPRHLVRRRGQEARLRCSPMKGHSHVYWYRQLPEEGLKFMVYLQKENIIDESGMPKERFSAEFPKEGPSILRIQQVVRGDSAAYFCASSPKDRRGFTDTQYFGPGTRLTVL.